These 15 T cell receptor beta chains originate from one sample sequenced in a study of CD8+ T cells in alopecia areata. TCR sequencing used cDNA made by reverse transcription of extracted RNA. Produced via immunoSEQ multiplex PCR; TCRdb's table is partial and in-frame only. Among about 150,000 clones listed, 75% to 90% were seen once. Here the sequenced sample was CD8+ T cells sorted from blood, taken at week 0. Receptor source: a human donor with alopecia areata.

The chain recombines TRBV7-6 with TRBJ2-2; 7 bases fit TRBD2. Germline V CDR1 and CDR2: SGHVS, FNYEAQ. Trimming cost V 1 base and J 6 bases; bases outside gene matches: 5. CDR3 length: 15 residues. CDR3 sequence reads: CASSLGVGGAGELFF. The DNA for the CDR3 is TGTGCCAGCAGCTTAGGAGTTGGGGGGGCCGGGGAGCTGTTTTTT. Looking up the rest from reference TRBV7-6 and TRBJ2-2 gives the full variable domain: GAGVSQSPRYKVTKRGQDVALRCDPISGHVSLYWYRQALGQGPEFLTYFNYEAQQDKSGLPNDRFSAERPEGSISTLTIQRTEQRDSAMYRCASSLGVGGAGELFFGEGSRLTVL.

The chain uses TRBV9 and TRBJ2-5; 7 positions agree with TRBD1. Looked up from germline, CDR1 is SGDLS and CDR2 is YYNGEE. Trimming took 4 bases from V and 1 from J; bases not matched to a gene: 7. The CDR3 loop spans 15 amino acids. This CDR3 reads CASSLRQGLQETQYF. The CDR3 nucleotides read TGTGCCAGCAGCTTGAGACAGGGCCTCCAAGAGACCCAGTACTTC.

In nucleotides, the CDR3 is TGTGCCAGCAGTGACTCAACAACAGATACGCAGTATTTT. Encoded protein: CASSDSTTDTQYF. The J gene is TRBJ2-3, the V gene TRBV6-4; no clear D. The CDR3 loop spans 13 amino acids. Per the germline V gene, CDR1 is MRHNA and CDR2 is SNTAGT. V was trimmed by 0 bases and J by 3 bases, leaving 4 bases between them.

The CDR3 sequence: CASSMGTPYNEQFF. Written as DNA, the CDR3 is TGTGCCAGTAGTATGGGGACACCCTACAATGAGCAGTTCTTC. V gene TRBV19 combines with J gene TRBJ2-1; TRBD1 might be the D (6 bases). V gave up 3 bases and J gave up 2 bases, with 8 bases separating them. The CDR3 is 14 residues long. CDR1 is LNHDA and CDR2 is SQIVND in the germline V gene (reference sequence).

This chain joins TRBV7-8 and TRBJ2-3; D uncertain. CDR3 length: 13 amino acids. V was shortened by 5 bases and J by 0 bases, with 6 bases between the two germline ends. The germline V gene encodes CDR1 SGHVS and CDR2 FQNEAQ. CDR3 residues: CASSAASTDTQYF. CDR3 in DNA: TGTGCCAGCAGCGCGGCGAGCACAGATACGCAGTATTTT.

The V call is TRBV13, the J call TRBJ1-1; D is unclear. CDR1 and CDR2 from the germline V gene are PRHDT and FYEKMQ (reference sequence). The CDR3 extends over 13 amino acids. Trimming removed 3 bases at V and 2 bases at J, with 7 bases between. The CDR3 loop reads CASSFLSNTEAFF. In nucleotides, the CDR3 is TGTGCCAGCAGCTTTCTTAGCAACACTGAAGCTTTCTTT.

The CDR3 loop reads CASSPDTGSYEQYF. The CDR3 coding sequence is TGTGCCAGCAGCCCCGACACCGGCTCCTACGAGCAGTACTTC. The V call is TRBV7-7, the J call TRBJ2-7; D unresolved. Germline CDR1 and CDR2: SSHAT and FNYEAQ (reference sequence). The CDR3 is 14 amino acids. Trimming stripped 5 bases from V and 0 bases from J, with 11 bases between.

The genes are TRBV29-1 and TRBJ2-2; D is unclear. The CDR3 contains 11 residues. V shed 6 bases and J shed 3 bases, with 5 bases lying between them. Germline V lookup: CDR1 SQVTM, CDR2 ANQGSEA. CDR3 nucleotides: TGCAGCGTCGTAGACACCGGGGAGCTGTTTTTT. Amino acids: CSVVDTGELFF.

The chain links TRBV11-2 to TRBJ2-7; D call uncertain. Deletions cut 1 base from V and 3 bases from J, with 10 bases between. Germline V CDR1 and CDR2: SGHAT, FQNNGV. The CDR3 length is 14 residues. This chain's CDR3 is CASSLASWGYEQYF. Here the CDR3 DNA reads TGTGCCAGCAGCTTAGCCTCCTGGGGCTACGAGCAGTACTTC.

The rearrangement links TRBV7-8 to TRBJ2-1; unclear D gene. The V end was cut by 1 base, the J end by 5 bases, with 15 bases between. CDR3 size: 16 residues. In germline, CDR1 is SGHVS, CDR2 FQNEAQ. CDR3: CASSLVGSAGHNEQFF. CDR3 in DNA: TGTGCCAGCAGCTTAGTAGGCTCCGCAGGCCACAATGAGCAGTTCTTC.

The chain uses TRBV11-2 and TRBJ1-6; D not resolved. V gave up 0 bases and J gave up 3 bases, with 12 bases separating them. CDR3 length: 17 residues. In germline, CDR1 is SGHAT, CDR2 FQNNGV. The CDR3 bases are TGTGCCAGCAGCTTAGATGTCTGGGGTGACTATAATTCACCCCTCCACTTT. This sequence encodes CASSLDVWGDYNSPLHF. The complete variable domain, with remaining parts taken from reference TRBV11-2 and TRBJ1-6, reads EAGVAQSPRYKIIEKRQSVAFWCNPISGHATLYWYQQILGQGPKLLIQFQNNGVVDDSQLPKDRFSAERLKGVDSTLKIQPAKLEDSAVYLCASSLDVWGDYNSPLHFGNGTRLTVT.

V gene TRBV4-2 combines with J gene TRBJ1-4, with 7 bases matching TRBD1. This CDR3 contains 15 residues. The germline CDR1 and CDR2 sequences are LGHNA and YNFKEQ. Unmatched junction bases numbered 0, after V lost 2 bases and J lost 0 bases. The chain's CDR3 is CASSQRGPTNEKLFF. DNA of the CDR3: TGTGCCAGCAGCCAAAGGGGGCCAACTAATGAAAAACTGTTTTTT.

V gene TRBV10-2 combines with J gene TRBJ2-1, with TRBD2 matching over 7 bases. The V gene's germline CDR1 is WSHSY and CDR2 SAAADI. The CDR3 extends over 12 amino acids. Germline trimming cut 6 bases from V and 10 bases from J; bases unmatched to any gene: 6. The CDR3 DNA reads as TGCGCCAGCAGGGAACCTAGCGGCGAGCAGTTCTTC. Translation: CASREPSGEQFF.

The V call is TRBV2, the J call TRBJ2-7; TRBD2 matches 12 bases. The CDR3 length is 16 residues. J was trimmed by 1 base and V by 7 bases; bases with no gene match: 8. CDR1 SNHLY and CDR2 FYNNEI come from the germline V gene. CDR3 region: CASTSETSGGSYEQYF. CDR3 nucleotides: TGTGCCAGCACCTCAGAGACTAGCGGGGGATCCTACGAGCAGTACTTC.

The chain has TRBV19 and TRBJ2-7; possibly TRBD1 for D (5 bases). The V end lost 5 bases, the J end lost 4 bases, and 21 bases lay between the germline ends. There are 16 residues in the CDR3. The germline gives CDR1 LNHDA, CDR2 SQIVND (reference sequence). The CDR3, as DNA: TGTGCCAGTAGTGTCACTTACACTAACCACAGGTACGAGCAGTACTTC. This gives the protein CASSVTYTNHRYEQYF.